This TCR beta chain emerged from a study of beta chain features in type 1 diabetes. Study at large: Sorted cells, approximately 100,000,000 in number, were examined across all samples. Study results and limitations: TCRB CDR3s from Type 1 diabetes patients were moderately but significantly shorter in all four CD4+ subsets.

What was sequenced were expressed TCRB transcripts, since all of the isolated RNA had been reverse transcribed. Profiled with immunoSEQ multiplex PCR; TCRdb holds only in-frame clones, not every one. The sample contains approximately 250,000 clones, roughly a quarter of which appear only once. This CDR3 comprises 13 residues. Germline lookup yields CDR1 SGHRS and CDR2 YFSETQ. V was clipped by 4 bases and J by 8 bases, with 13 bases between them. A note on this clone: Its specificity is unknown.

Sequencing was performed on naive CD4+ T cells from blood. V is TRBV5-1 and J is TRBJ2-1, with D perhaps TRBD2 (5 bases). The TCR originated in a woman aged 25 to 39 with type 1 diabetes. The CDR3 DNA sequence: TGCGCCAGCAGCAACGGACCAGCGGATGAGCAGTTCTTC. Its translation is CASSNGPADEQFF.